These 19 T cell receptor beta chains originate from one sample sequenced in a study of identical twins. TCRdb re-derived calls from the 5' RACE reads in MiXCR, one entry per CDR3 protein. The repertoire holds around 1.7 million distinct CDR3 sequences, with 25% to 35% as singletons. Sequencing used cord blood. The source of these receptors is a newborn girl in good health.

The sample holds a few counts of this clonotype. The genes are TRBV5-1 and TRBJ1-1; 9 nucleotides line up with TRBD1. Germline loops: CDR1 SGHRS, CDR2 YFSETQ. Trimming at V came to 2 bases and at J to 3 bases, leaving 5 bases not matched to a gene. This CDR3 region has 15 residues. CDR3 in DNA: TGCGCCAGCAGCTTTCACAGGGGGCGGTACACTGAAGCTTTCTTT. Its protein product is CASSFHRGRYTEAFF.

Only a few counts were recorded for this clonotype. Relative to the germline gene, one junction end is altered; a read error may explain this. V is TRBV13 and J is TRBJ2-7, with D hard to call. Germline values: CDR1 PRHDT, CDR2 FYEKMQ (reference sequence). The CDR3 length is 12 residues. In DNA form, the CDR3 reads TGTGCCGGCAGCCCCTATCTCTACGAGCAGTACTTC. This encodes CAGSPYLYEQYF.

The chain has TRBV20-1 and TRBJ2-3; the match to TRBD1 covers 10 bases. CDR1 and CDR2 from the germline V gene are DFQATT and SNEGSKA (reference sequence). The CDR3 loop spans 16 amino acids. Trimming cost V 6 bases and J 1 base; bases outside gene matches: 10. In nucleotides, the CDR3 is TGCAGTGCCGCTCGACAGGGGGCGCGTGGCACAGATACGCAGTATTTT. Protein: CSAARQGARGTDTQYF.

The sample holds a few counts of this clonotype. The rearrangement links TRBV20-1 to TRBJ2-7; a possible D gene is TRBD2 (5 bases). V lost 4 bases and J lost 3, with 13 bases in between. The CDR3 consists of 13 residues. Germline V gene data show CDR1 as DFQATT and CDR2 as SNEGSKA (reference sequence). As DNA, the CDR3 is TGCAGTGCTACCCAGTGGGAGAGCTACGAGCAGTACTTC. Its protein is CSATQWESYEQYF.

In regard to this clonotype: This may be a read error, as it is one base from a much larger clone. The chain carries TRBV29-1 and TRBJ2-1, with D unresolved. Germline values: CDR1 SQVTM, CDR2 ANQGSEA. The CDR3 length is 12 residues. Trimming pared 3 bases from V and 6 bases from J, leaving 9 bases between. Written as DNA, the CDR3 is TGCAGCGTTGATCTGCTGGGCAATGAGCAGTTCTTC. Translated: CSVDLLGNEQFF.

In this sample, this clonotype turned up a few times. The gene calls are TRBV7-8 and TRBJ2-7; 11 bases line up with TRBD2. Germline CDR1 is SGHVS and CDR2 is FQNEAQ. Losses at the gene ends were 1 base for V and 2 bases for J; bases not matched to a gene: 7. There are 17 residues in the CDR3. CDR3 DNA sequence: TGTGCCAGCAGCTTAGTATTGAGGGGACTAGCGGCCTACGAGCAGTACTTC. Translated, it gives CASSLVLRGLAAYEQYF.

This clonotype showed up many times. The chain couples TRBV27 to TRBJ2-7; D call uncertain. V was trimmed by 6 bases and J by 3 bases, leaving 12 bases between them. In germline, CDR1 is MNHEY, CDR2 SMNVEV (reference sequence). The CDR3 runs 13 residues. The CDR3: CASSWGTLYEQYF. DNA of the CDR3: TGTGCCAGCAGCTGGGGTACACTCTACGAGCAGTACTTC.

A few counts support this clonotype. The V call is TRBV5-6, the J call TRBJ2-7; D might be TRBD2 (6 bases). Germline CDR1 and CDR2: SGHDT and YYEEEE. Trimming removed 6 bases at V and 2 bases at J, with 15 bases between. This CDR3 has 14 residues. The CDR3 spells CASTLLREAYEQYF. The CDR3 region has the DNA TGTGCCAGCACATTGCTCAGGGAGGCCTACGAGCAGTACTTC.

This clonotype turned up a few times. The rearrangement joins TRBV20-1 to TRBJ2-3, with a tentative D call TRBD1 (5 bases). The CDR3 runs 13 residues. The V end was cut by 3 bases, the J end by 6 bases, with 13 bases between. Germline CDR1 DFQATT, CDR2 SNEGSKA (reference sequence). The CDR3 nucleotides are TGCAGTGCTAGTGGAGTGGCAGGGGATACGCAGTATTTT. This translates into CSASGVAGDTQYF.

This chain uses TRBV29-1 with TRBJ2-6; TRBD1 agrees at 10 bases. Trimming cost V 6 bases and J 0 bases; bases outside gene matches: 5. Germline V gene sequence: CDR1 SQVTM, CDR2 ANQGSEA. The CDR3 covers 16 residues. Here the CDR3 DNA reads TGCAGCGTCCCGACAGGGGGCCCCTCTGGGGCCAACGTCCTGACTTTC. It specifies CSVPTGGPSGANVLTF.

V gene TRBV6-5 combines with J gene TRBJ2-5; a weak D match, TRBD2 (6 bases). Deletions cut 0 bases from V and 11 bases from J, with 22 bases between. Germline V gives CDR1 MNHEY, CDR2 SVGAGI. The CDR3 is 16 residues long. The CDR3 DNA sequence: TGTGCCAGCAGTTACTCGACGACTAGTTGGGGCAATGAGCAGTACTTC. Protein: CASSYSTTSWGNEQYF.

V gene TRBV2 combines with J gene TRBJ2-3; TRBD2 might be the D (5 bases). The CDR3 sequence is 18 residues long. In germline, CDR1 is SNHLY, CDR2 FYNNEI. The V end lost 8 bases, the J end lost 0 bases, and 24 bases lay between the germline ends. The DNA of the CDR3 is TGTGCCAGCGGGGAAGACCAGCGGCTACTCGCTAGCACAGATACGCAGTATTTT. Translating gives CASGEDQRLLASTDTQYF.

In DNA, the CDR3 is TGTGCCAGCAGCTTAATGGGGGGGGTCGCCTACGAGCAGTACTTC. It specifies CASSLMGGVAYEQYF. The rearrangement links TRBV13 to TRBJ2-7; 7 nucleotides line up with TRBD2. The CDR3 extends over 15 amino acids. The V and J ends lost 2 bases and 2 bases, in that order; junction bases with no gene match: 6. Germline CDR1 reads PRHDT; CDR2 reads FYEKMQ (reference sequence).

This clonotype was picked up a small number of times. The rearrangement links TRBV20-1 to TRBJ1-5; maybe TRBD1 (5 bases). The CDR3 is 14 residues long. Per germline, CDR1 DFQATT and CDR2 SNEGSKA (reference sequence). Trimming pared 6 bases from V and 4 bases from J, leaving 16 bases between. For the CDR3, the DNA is TGCAGTGCCCGGGGGGGTCCCCTTAATCAGCCCCAGCATTTT. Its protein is CSARGGPLNQPQHF.

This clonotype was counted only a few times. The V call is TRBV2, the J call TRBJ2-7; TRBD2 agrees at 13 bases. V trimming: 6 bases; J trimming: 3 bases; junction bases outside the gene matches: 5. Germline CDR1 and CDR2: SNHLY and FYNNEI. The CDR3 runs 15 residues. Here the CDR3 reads CASRWTSGRVYEQYF. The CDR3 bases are TGTGCCAGCAGATGGACTAGCGGGAGAGTCTACGAGCAGTACTTC.

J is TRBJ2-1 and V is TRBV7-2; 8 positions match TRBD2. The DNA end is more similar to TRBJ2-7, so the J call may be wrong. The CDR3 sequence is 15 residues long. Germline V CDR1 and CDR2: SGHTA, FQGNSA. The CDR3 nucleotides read TGTGCCAGCAGCGTCGGGGGGGAGGGCTACAATGAGCAGTACTTC. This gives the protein CASSVGGEGYNEQYF.

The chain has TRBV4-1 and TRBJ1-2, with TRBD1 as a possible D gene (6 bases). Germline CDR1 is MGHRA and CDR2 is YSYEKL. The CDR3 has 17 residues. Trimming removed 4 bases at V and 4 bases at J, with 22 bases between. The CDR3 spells CASSPLPPGVPPYGYTF. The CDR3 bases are TGCGCCAGCAGCCCGTTACCCCCAGGGGTTCCCCCCTATGGCTACACCTTC.

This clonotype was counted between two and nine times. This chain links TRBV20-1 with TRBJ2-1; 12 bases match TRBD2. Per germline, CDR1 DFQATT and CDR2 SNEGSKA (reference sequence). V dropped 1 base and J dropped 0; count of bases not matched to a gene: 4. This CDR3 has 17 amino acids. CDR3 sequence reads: CSARVASGGDSYNEQFF. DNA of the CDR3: TGCAGTGCTAGAGTGGCTAGCGGGGGGGACTCCTACAATGAGCAGTTCTTC.

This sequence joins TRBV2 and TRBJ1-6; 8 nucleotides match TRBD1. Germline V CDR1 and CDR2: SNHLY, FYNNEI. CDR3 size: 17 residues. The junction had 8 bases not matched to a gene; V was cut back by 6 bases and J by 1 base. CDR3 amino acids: CASRPDRGRSYNSPLHF. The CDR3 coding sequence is TGTGCCAGCAGACCTGACAGGGGTAGGTCCTATAATTCACCCCTCCACTTT.